One T cell receptor (beta chain) is described in this entry. Antigen specificity is unknown. An end of the junction does not agree with germline; a read error may underlie this. MiXCR was run by TCRdb on the 5' RACE reads, yielding one entry per CDR3 protein. The table records hundreds of thousands of distinct CDR3 sequences, just over 7% of them present only once. This sample was included in a study of identical twins. Study-wide points: Findings came from cross-sectional statistics, without long-term follow-up of donors.

Germline V gene lookup returns CDR1 SGHDT and CDR2 YYEEEE. This CDR3 is 15 amino acids long. These data are also associated with another study on yellow fever vaccine responses in identical twins.

V gene TRBV5-6 combines with J gene TRBJ2-1, with unresolved D. This TCR was sampled from a woman in her late teens or twenties in good health. Sequencing was done on a sample of PBMCs. The CDR3 here is CARSSGHLAYNEQFF. In nucleotides, the CDR3 is TGTGCCAGGAGCTCCGGGCACCTGGCCTACAATGAGCAGTTCTTC.